The following is a T cell receptor (beta chain) sequence with its context. These data come from a study of blood T cell repertoires in COVID-19. Study summary: Collection of acute and convalescent COVID-19 samples took place in the United States, Italy and Spain. From T cells, B-cell-depleted T cells, or PBMCs came the material, which was cDNA or gDNA.

Original processing notes: The assay estimated nucleated cells by amplifying reference gene primers. TCRdb's copy holds only in-frame clones and misses some; the assay was immunoSEQ multiplex PCR. V, J and clone size were drawn from that table, and D and trimming were deduced from the DNA. The data contain some 180,000 clones, 87% of them singletons. Germline-derived CDR1 and CDR2 are SNHLY and FYNNEI. V shed 8 bases, J shed 3 bases, and the junction held 5 bases outside the gene matches. The CDR3 is 13 residues long. The V gene is TRBV2, the J gene TRBJ2-3; 7 nucleotides agree with TRBD2. Sample: peripheral blood. This TCR came from a man aged 55-75 years with active or convalescent COVID-19. Here the CDR3 reads CASGSGGTDTQYF. CDR3 in DNA: TGTGCCAGCGGTTCCGGGGGGACAGATACGCAGTATTTT. Filled out from reference TRBV2 and TRBJ2-3, the complete variable domain reads EPEVTQTPSHQVTQMGQEVILRCVPISNHLYFYWYRQILGQKVEFLVSFYNNEISEKSEIFDDQFSVERPDGSNFTLKIRSTKLEDSAMYFCASGSGGTDTQYFGPGTRLTVL.